This T cell receptor (beta chain) appears in the sequencing data of a study of shared clonotypes between healthy human individuals (TCRdb year 2020). For the study in its entirety: The cohort comprised a couple of women and a few men aged 18 to 49 years. For each donor, CD4 naive and CD4 memory were each given three plates, CD8 naive was given two plates, and CD8 memory was given one plate. To estimate repertoire size and how much clonotypes are shared between individuals, the study performed deep sequencing of blood TCR repertoires from five healthy adults. To increase sequencing depth and limit assay-specific biases, TCR repertoire library preparation and sequencing were carried out by different laboratories using diverse techniques. Leukapheresis yielded between about 0.9 and 9 billion PBMCs per donor. Findings and caveats that apply to the study as a whole: Naive subsets generally had larger estimated clonotype richness than memory subsets. Because the study included only a small number of donors, the genetic and exposure-history diversity represented was limited. When several donors were compared, the shared fraction of clonotypes was approximately 5% for naive CD4, approximately 3.3% for naive CD8, more than 2% for memory CD4, and roughly 0.4% for memory CD8. Pairwise subsampling led to the expectation that sequencing depth would affect the degree of clonotype sharing among donors. Even with the large sequencing depth, rarefaction of the sorted-subset datasets indicated that sequencing was incomplete. Clonotypes shared by all four sorted-subset donors showed higher generation probabilities than non-shared clonotypes. Sampling was restricted to blood, and TCR repertoires in tissues likely differ from the TCR repertoires found in blood.

A note on this clone: Its antigen has not been determined. Qualities for individual bases were not recorded, and no much larger clone is one base off.

Counted from cysteine to phenylalanine, this CDR3 has 16 amino acids. CDR3 DNA is the only sequence kept; it has 48 bases, read in frame from the first base. Deletion took 0 bases off V and 0 bases off J, with a span of 10 bases between the germline ends. The germline V gene sets CDR1 to LGHNT and CDR2 to FRNRAP. Using the deep immunoSEQ assay, multiplex PCR amplified TCR CDR3 regions from genomic DNA. Genomic DNA extracted from each cell subset was distributed evenly over all wells of several immunoSEQ 96-well plates, and each plate served as one replicate. For sorted subsets, approximately 190 ng genomic DNA, equal to 25,000 to 35,000 T cell genomes, was loaded into each replicate PCR. The purified libraries were quantified using a Qubit 3.0 fluorometer, sized with a Bioanalyzer 2100, and then quantified again using the KAPA Library Quantification kit. A separate single-read 150-cycle Illumina NextSeq 550 flow cell was used to sequence each immunoSEQ 96-well plate. Concerning the study's data processing: The immunoSEQ output contained only junctional sequences without quality scores, so filtering could not match that applied to full-length reads. Sequences were annotated with PyIR, a Python wrapper for IgBLAST v1.9, and V/J genes and CDR3 were assigned using IMGT germline references. Any read was removed if the V/J assignment was weak (E-value above 1e-6), the CDR3 was missing, or the read contained stop codons, out-of-frame junctions, or ambiguous translated residues. V3J clonotypes were defined as sequences sharing the same inferred V gene, J gene, and CDR3 amino acid sequence. To compute the percentage overlap between repertoires, the number of shared unique clonotypes was divided by the size of the smaller repertoire. Repertoire richness was assessed with RTK rarefaction, the Chao1 estimator, and Recon v2.1 estimates of unobserved clonotypes. Generation probabilities for all TCRbeta clonotypes obtained by the gDNA method from a handful of donors were computed using OLGA. The immuneACCESS repertoire file appears here via TCRdb, limited to in-frame rearrangements. These files lack a portion of the clones; in checked studies, under half of the deficit traces to unresolved V genes, and the cause of the others is not known. V, J and clone size derive from that table, while D and trimming were established from the DNA sequence. The sample contains approximately 2.1 million clones, 80% to 95% of them found a single time. The biggest ten clones account for under 0.45% of the sample.

The donors were healthy, HIV-negative adults who had no recently reported acute infections or vaccinations. Every donor was a Caucasian adult residing in Nashville, Tennessee, USA. Magnetic negative selection was used to enrich CD4+ T cells, after which naive cells were positively selected on CD45RA and the negative fraction became the memory subset. After blood collection by leukapheresis, PBMCs were isolated using Ficoll-Histopaque density gradient centrifugation and then cryopreserved in the vapor phase of liquid nitrogen. Analytical flow cytometry was used to check the purity and quantity of each magnetically sorted T cell population. Genomic DNA was isolated from each sorted fraction and quantified by UV absorbance on a Nanodrop 2000c.

The sequence is built from TRBV12-5 and TRBJ2-3; TRBD2 could be the D gene, as 5 bases match. What was sequenced was naive CD4+ T cells from PBMCs. Read against the paper, the sample's cell subset or site label means: CD45RA+ positively selected. The receptor comes from a man between 18 and 35 years old in good health. Some clones in this sample may be carry-over from other donors' samples. The CDR3 protein sequence reads: CASGLVLASSTDTQYF. The bases read TGTGCTAGTGGTTTGGTACTTGCTAGCAGCACAGATACGCAGTATTTT.